This record concerns one T cell receptor beta chain sequence. There are a few counts of this clonotype. No antigen is known for it. Qualities for individual bases were not recorded, and no much larger clone is one base off. The sample is drawn from a study of molecular identifiers for immune sequencing clone quantification (dated by TCRdb to 2016 to 2019). Regarding the study in general: For a replicate experiment, RNA from approximately 20,000 or 100,000 naive CD8 T cells was divided into five aliquots, of which four were sequenced. The study was a methods study using CD8 T cells to benchmark molecular-identifier clustering-based TCR repertoire sequencing (MIDCIRS) and TCR RNA copy counting. The paper's findings and limits, for the study overall: In CMV-specific effector cells, over 99% of molecules were held by clones above 20 RNA copies, whereas under 1% of molecules were held by such clones in naive cells. Spiked-in Jurkat TCR RNA (about ten copies' worth), which is not part of the donor repertoire, was contained in the naive libraries. Modeling estimated 2.5 to 3.5 recovered TCR RNA copies per cell, compared with about ten by digital PCR, which implies 30% to 35% capture efficiency. Highly expanded clone sizes could be underestimated because identical TCR molecules may share a barcode. A single cell's worth of spiked-in Jurkat TCR RNA was reported detectable even among around 970,000 naive CD8 T cells. Without barcode sub-clustering, chimeric consensus sequences inflated TCR diversity; chimeras reached as high as 47%.

For this chain, trimming is 4 bases at the V end and 3 bases at the J end, and the number of junction bases without a gene match is 2. In the germline V gene, CDR1 corresponds to SGHNT and CDR2 to YENEEA. From the cysteine through the phenylalanine, the CDR3 covers 16 amino acids. Just CDR3 DNA is preserved here, 48 bases in frame from base 1. Naive CD8 T cell libraries were made from around 18,000 to 910,000 sorted cells using 10%, 30% or 50% of purified RNA. Naive CD8 T cells were FACS-sorted as CD8+CD4-CCR7+CD45RA+ on a BD FACSAria II into RLT Plus buffer. Approximately nine TCR copies' worth of Jurkat RNA were spiked into 20,000-1,000,000 naive CD8 T cell samples to test detection sensitivity. Enrichment of CD8 T cells was done with RosetteSep CD8+ T Cell Enrichment Cocktail plus Ficoll-Paque, and ACK red cell lysis came afterward. The library was obtained by PCR. Reads for this sample came from a NextSeq 500. Bulk TCR libraries were made following a previously described method, with the TCR primers given in Table S5. Total RNA was purified with the Qiagen AllPrep DNA/RNA kit. Before analysis, reads from multiple sequencing runs of the same library were pooled. The source study handled its data this way. Reads were retained only if an exact TCR constant sequence was present, and the retained reads were trimmed to 150 nt and grouped according to their 12-nt molecular barcodes. Reads in each barcode group were sub-clustered using a 15% Levenshtein threshold, and a quality-weighted consensus sequence was built for each RNA molecule. Non-functional sequences were filtered out, along with any lower-count sequence sitting one edit away from another sequence. Barcode sub-clusters with fewer than 20% of the maximum read count were removed, based on fitting two negative binomial distributions. TCRdb passed the public sequencing reads through fastp at Q25 and MiXCR, retaining productive beta sequences. Here each entry gathers all rows of one CDR3 protein and keeps the most common genes and DNA. The V and J calls come from TCRdb's annotation, not from the publication. The table for this sample lists about 97,000 distinct CDR3 sequences; less than 25% of them were counted only once. The ten top clones hold approximately 0.94% of the sample.

The receptor's source is a human donor in good health. Some libraries in this study had Jurkat cell RNA spiked in. The specimen sequenced was naive CD8+ T cells from blood, with Jurkat cell RNA spiked in. Explained via the paper, the cell subset or site label denotes: FACS-sorted CD8+CD4-CCR7+CD45RA+ naive T cells. This chain is built from TRBV11-3 and TRBJ2-3; TRBD2 fits 15 bases in the junction. CDR3 reads: CASSSGLAGGTDTQYF. The DNA is TGTGCCAGCAGCTCGGGACTAGCGGGGGGTACAGATACGCAGTATTTT.